These T cell receptor beta chains were read from a single sample in a study of control samples from healthy donors and cancer patients. Assay: immunoSEQ multiplex PCR; the TCRdb copy retains only in-frame clones and omits some. The repertoire holds about 120,000 clones, with under 95% as singletons. Sequences were obtained from PBMCs. All receptors come from a man aged 50-59 years with head and neck cancer. The conserved cysteine and the conserved F or W are not part of the CDR3 here. Rows give clone size only sometimes, using once, few, many, or a class for an expanded clone.

v_gene	abundance	j_gene	len	CDR3aa
TRBV6-5	-	TRBJ1-2	12	ASSYGGRSYGYT
TRBV12-3/TRBV12-4	-	TRBJ2-4	11	ASTTRAKNIQY
TRBV7-6	-	TRBJ2-2	14	ASSLHRGGEAGELF
TRBV28	-	TRBJ1-1	11	ASKPDPNTEAF
TRBV6-2/TRBV6-3	-	TRBJ2-6	18	ASSYSSAKLAGAGANVLT
TRBV27	-	TRBJ2-7	14	ASSPDTGLLSYEQY
TRBV6-5	-	TRBJ1-4	13	ASSYSPTKSEKLF
TRBV12-3/TRBV12-4	few	TRBJ1-3	10	ASSLSGDTIY
TRBV7-2	-	TRBJ2-3	13	ASSPQGRRADTQY
TRBV7-2	-	TRBJ2-1	14	ASSLELTSGGKEQF
TRBV7-2	-	TRBJ1-1	13	ASSSSTGRITEAF
TRBV9	-	TRBJ2-5	10	ASSVSGETQY
TRBV28	-	TRBJ1-1	12	ASSLGPGITEAF
TRBV7-6	few	TRBJ1-5	15	ASSPATGGIGNQPQH
TRBV7-9	once	TRBJ2-7	12	ASSLGLLWDEQY
TRBV3-1/TRBV3-2	once	TRBJ1-2	14	ASSQDPGTDSYGYT
TRBV7-2	-	TRBJ1-2	12	ASSLTKGNYGYT
TRBV7-9	-	TRBJ1-6	10	ASSLVDSPLH
TRBV7-7	-	TRBJ1-1	12	ASSIIFADTEAF
TRBV18	-	TRBJ1-1	10	ASSSPGVEAF
TRBV6-1	once	TRBJ1-1	13	ASSEIRGGRTEAF
TRBV9	-	TRBJ1-1	13	ASSVAEGGLTEAF
TRBV6-2/TRBV6-3	once	TRBJ2-7	13	ASSRLAGSFYEQY
TRBV24-1	-	TRBJ2-1	10	ATNQGGDEQF
TRBV11-2	once	TRBJ1-4	17	ASSFLTPGRPLLNEKLF
TRBV29-1	-	TRBJ2-2	10	SVERNTGELF
TRBV5-1	-	TRBJ1-2	11	ASRNDSSYGYT
TRBV7-9	-	TRBJ2-7	11	ASSRAALDEQY
TRBV30	-	TRBJ2-1	13	ACLARLAGNNEQF
TRBV28	-	TRBJ1-2	15	ASSPGQGHILGYGYT
TRBV3-1/TRBV3-2	-	TRBJ1-1	11	ASSQAGGAEAF
TRBV18	-	TRBJ1-1	16	ASSPPDFRQGVRTEAF
TRBV28	-	TRBJ1-1	11	ASSLGQNTEAF
TRBV3-1/TRBV3-2	-	TRBJ2-3	14	ASSQEPSRPTDTQY
TRBV18	-	TRBJ1-1	13	ASHRGRRTNTEAF
TRBV18	-	TRBJ1-2	11	ASSSTGGSGYT
TRBV28	-	TRBJ1-1	9	ASRLNTEAF
TRBV27	-	TRBJ2-5	12	ASSLTRKGETQY
TRBV12-3/TRBV12-4	-	TRBJ1-5	10	ASSLGDQPQH
TRBV19	-	TRBJ2-2	13	ASTPLGKNTGELF
TRBV7-2	few	TRBJ1-2	11	ASSFGINYGYT
TRBV5-4	-	TRBJ1-2	12	ASSFRAGSYGYT
TRBV5-4	-	TRBJ2-7	14	ASSWGLAGGSYEQY
TRBV2	-	TRBJ2-2	13	ASSALSRATGELF
TRBV7-2	-	TRBJ2-7	11	ASSFHGAYEQY
TRBV28	-	TRBJ2-7	13	ASSAAGTGNYEQY
TRBV18	-	TRBJ1-1	14	ASSPKGRVSNTEAF
TRBV5-1	once	TRBJ1-1	13	ASSLTTAAGTEAF
TRBV7-8	-	TRBJ2-1	15	ASSLVSGGALGNEQF
TRBV7-7	-	TRBJ2-5	13	ASSQAGPDGETQY
TRBV7-2	-	TRBJ2-5	13	ASSQRDPLGETQY
TRBV29-1	-	TRBJ2-5	11	SADRGAGETQY
TRBV28	few	TRBJ1-1	14	ASSFWYREVNTEAF
TRBV6-5	-	TRBJ1-1	11	ASSYSSAGEAF
TRBV7-2	-	TRBJ1-2	10	ASSSLGEGYT
TRBV24-1	-	TRBJ1-3	13	ATSDPRTGWDTIY
TRBV27	-	TRBJ2-7	11	ASSFQGPYEQY
TRBV30	-	TRBJ1-2	12	AWSRLVTDVGYT
TRBV5-4	-	TRBJ1-1	12	ASSLGTLNTEAF